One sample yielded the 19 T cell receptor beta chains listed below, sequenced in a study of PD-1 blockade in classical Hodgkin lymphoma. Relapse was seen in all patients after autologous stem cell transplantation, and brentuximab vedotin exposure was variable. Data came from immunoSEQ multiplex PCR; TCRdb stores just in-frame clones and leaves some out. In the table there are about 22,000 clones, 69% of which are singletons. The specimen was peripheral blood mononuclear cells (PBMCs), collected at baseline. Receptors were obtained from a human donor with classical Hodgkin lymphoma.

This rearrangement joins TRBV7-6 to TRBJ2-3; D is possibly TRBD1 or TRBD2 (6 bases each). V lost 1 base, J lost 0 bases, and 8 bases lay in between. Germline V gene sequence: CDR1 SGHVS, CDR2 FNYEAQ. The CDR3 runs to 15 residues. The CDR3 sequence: CASSLEGGSTDTQYF. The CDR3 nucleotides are TGTGCCAGCAGCTTAGAAGGGGGGAGCACAGATACGCAGTATTTT. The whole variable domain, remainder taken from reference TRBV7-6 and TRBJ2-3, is GAGVSQSPRYKVTKRGQDVALRCDPISGHVSLYWYRQALGQGPEFLTYFNYEAQQDKSGLPNDRFSAERPEGSISTLTIQRTEQRDSAMYRCASSLEGGSTDTQYFGPGTRLTVL.

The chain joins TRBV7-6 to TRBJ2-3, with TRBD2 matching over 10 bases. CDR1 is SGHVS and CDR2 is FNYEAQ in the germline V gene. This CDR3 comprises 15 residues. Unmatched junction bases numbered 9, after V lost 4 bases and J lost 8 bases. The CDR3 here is CASSSSGGAGGTQYF. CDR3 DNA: TGTGCCAGCAGCTCCAGCGGGGGGGCCGGGGGTACGCAGTATTTT.

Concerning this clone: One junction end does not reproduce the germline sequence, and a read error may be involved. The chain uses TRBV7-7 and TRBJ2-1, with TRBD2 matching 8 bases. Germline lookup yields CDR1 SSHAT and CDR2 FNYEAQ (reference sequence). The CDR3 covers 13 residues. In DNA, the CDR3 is TGTGCTAGCAGCTTCCGGGGGGGTTATGAGCAGTTCTTC. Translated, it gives CASSFRGGYEQFF. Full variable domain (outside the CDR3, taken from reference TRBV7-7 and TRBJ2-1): GAGVSQSPRYKVTKRGQDVTLRCDPISSHATLYWYQQALGQGPEFLTYFNYEAQPDKSGLPSDRFSAERPEGSISTLTIQRTEQRDSAMYRCASSFRGGYEQFFGPGTRLTVL.

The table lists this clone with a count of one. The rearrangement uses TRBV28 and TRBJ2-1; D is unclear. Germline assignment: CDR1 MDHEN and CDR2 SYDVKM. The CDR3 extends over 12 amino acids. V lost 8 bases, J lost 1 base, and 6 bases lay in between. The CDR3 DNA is TGTGCCAGCTCGGAGTCCTACAATGAGCAGTTCTTC. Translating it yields CASSESYNEQFF.

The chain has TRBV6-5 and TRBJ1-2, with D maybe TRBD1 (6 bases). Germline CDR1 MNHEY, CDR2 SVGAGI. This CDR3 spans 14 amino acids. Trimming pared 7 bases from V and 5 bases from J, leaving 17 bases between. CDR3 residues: CASKKDSSGYGYTF. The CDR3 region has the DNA TGTGCCAGCAAAAAGGACAGTTCGGGTTATGGCTACACCTTC.

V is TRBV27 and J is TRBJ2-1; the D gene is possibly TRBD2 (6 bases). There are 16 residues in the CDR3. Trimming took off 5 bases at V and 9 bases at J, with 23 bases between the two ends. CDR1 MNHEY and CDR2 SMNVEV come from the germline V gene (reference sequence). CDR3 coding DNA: TGTGCCAGCAGTACCCGACTAGAATTTAGTTTTGCTGAGCAGTTCTTC. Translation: CASSTRLEFSFAEQFF.

CDR3 coding DNA: TGTGCCAGCAGCCCGACCTGGGCTAGCGGGGGGGTGGCGGAGACCCAGTACTTC. Protein: CASSPTWASGGVAETQYF. The gene calls are TRBV7-9 and TRBJ2-5; 12 positions match TRBD2. Germline V gene sequence: CDR1 SEHNR, CDR2 FQNEAQ (reference sequence). This CDR3 contains 18 residues. With 5 bases clipped from V and 5 bases from J, the junction kept 15 bases outside the gene matches. The full variable domain, rest sourced from reference TRBV7-9 and TRBJ2-5, is DTGVSQNPRHKITKRGQNVTFRCDPISEHNRLYWYRQTLGQGPEFLTYFQNEAQLEKSRLLSDRFSAERPKGSFSTLEIQRTEQGDSAMYLCASSPTWASGGVAETQYFGPGTRLLVL.

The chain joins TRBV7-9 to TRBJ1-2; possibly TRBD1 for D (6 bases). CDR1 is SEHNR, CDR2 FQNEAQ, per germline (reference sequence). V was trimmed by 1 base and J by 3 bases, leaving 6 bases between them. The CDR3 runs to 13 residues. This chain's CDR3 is CASSLEGDYGYTF. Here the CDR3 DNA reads TGTGCCAGCAGCTTAGAGGGGGACTATGGCTACACCTTC. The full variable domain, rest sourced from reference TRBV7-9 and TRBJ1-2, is DTGVSQNPRHKITKRGQNVTFRCDPISEHNRLYWYRQTLGQGPEFLTYFQNEAQLEKSRLLSDRFSAERPKGSFSTLEIQRTEQGDSAMYLCASSLEGDYGYTFGSGTRLTVV.

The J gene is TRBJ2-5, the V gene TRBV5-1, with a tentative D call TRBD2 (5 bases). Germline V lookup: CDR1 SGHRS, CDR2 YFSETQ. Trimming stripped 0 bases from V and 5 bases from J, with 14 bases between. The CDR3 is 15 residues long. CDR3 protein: CASSLGRLAWETQYF. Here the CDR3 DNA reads TGCGCCAGCAGCTTGGGTCGGCTAGCCTGGGAGACCCAGTACTTC.

CDR3 loop: CASSLTPADLGTEAFF. CDR3 coding DNA: TGTGCCAGCAGCTTAACCCCGGCGGACTTGGGGACTGAAGCTTTCTTT. The chain uses TRBV7-6 and TRBJ1-1; D gene ambiguous. This CDR3 contains 16 residues. The V end was cut by 2 bases, the J end by 5 bases, with 18 bases between. Germline-derived CDR1 and CDR2 are SGHVS and FNYEAQ.

The CDR3 region has the DNA TGTGCCATCATGGGAGGGGGGGGAACCTACGAGCAGTACTTC. Translating it yields CAIMGGGGTYEQYF. The gene calls are TRBV10-3 and TRBJ2-7; weak D call: TRBD2 (7 bases). The CDR3 totals 14 residues. V dropped 7 bases and J dropped 2 bases, with 15 bases sitting between them. Germline assignment: CDR1 ENHRY and CDR2 SYGVKD.

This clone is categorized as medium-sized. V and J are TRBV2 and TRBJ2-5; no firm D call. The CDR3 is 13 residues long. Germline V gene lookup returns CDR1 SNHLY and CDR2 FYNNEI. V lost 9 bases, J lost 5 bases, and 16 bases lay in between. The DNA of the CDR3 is TGTGCCAGTAGGACCCACCCACCCGAGACCCAGTACTTC. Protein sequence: CASRTHPPETQYF.

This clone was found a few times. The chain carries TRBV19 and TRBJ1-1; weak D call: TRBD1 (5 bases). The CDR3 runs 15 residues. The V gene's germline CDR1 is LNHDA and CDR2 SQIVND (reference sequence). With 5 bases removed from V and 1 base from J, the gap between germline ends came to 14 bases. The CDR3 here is CASSPVAGGNTEAFF. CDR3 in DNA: TGTGCCAGTAGTCCCGTTGCGGGGGGGAACACTGAAGCTTTCTTT.

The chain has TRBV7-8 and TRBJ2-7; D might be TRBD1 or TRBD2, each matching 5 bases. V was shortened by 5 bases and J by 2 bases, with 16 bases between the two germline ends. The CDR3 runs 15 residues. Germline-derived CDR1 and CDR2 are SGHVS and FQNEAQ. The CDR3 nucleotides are TGTGCCAGCAGCACATCCGAGGGACCTACCTACGAGCAGTACTTC. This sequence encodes CASSTSEGPTYEQYF.

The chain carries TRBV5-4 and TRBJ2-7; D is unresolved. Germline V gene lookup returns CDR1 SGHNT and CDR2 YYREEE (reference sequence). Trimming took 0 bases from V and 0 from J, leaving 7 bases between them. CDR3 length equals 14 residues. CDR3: CASSLGPHSYEQYF. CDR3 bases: TGTGCCAGCAGCTTGGGTCCGCACTCCTACGAGCAGTACTTC.

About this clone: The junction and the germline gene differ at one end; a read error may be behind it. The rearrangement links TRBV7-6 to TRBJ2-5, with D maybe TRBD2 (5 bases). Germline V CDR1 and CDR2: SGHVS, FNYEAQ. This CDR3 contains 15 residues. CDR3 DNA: TGTGTCAGCAGCTTGGGCGGGCTCGGGCAAGAGACCCAGTACTTC. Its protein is CVSSLGGLGQETQYF. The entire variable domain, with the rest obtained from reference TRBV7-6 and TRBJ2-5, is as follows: GAGVSQSPRYKVTKRGQDVALRCDPISGHVSLYWYRQALGQGPEFLTYFNYEAQQDKSGLPNDRFSAERPEGSISTLTIQRTEQRDSAMYRCVSSLGGLGQETQYFGPGTRLLVL.

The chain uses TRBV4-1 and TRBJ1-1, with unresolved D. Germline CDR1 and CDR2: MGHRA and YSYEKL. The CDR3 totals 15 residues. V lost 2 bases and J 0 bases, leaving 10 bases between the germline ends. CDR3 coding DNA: TGCGCCAGCAGCCAATCCTCAGAATTGAACACTGAAGCTTTCTTT. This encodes CASSQSSELNTEAFF.

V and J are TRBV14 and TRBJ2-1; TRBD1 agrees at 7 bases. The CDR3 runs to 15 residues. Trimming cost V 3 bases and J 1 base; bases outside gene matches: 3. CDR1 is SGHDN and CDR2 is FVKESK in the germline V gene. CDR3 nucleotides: TGTGCCAGCAGCCATGACAGGGAATCCTACAATGAGCAGTTCTTC. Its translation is CASSHDRESYNEQFF.

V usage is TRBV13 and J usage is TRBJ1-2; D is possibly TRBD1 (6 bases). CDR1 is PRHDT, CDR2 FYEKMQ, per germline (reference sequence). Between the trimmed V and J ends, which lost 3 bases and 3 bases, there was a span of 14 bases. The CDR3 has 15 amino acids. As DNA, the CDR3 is TGTGCCAGCAGCTTCGGGGGGGCGATTGACTATGGCTACACCTTC. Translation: CASSFGGAIDYGYTF.